A selection of T cell receptor beta chains follows, all from one sample in a study of cytomegalovirus exposure and HLA in healthy donors. Libraries were prepared by immunoSEQ multiplex PCR; TCRdb keeps only in-frame clonotypes and omits some of them. Here the sample spans approximately 270,000 clones, around 90% being singletons. The sample taken for sequencing was PBMCs. These TCRs come from a woman in her late teens or twenties in good health and CMV-seronegative. Each CDR3 is given with its conserved first and last residue. A D gene is named only where the DNA matches it firmly. Clone size is shown for a subset of rows, as once, few, many or a class of expanded clone.

j_call,d_call,clone_size,v_call,cdr3_aa
TRBJ2-7,TRBD2,NA,TRBV30,CAWSVLAPRSSYEQYF
TRBJ2-1,NA,NA,TRBV5-1,CASSLRARAGKYNEQFF
TRBJ2-5,TRBD2,NA,TRBV9,CASSAGTSGGETQYF
TRBJ1-5,NA,NA,TRBV10-2,CASSESGLLGNQPQHF
TRBJ2-1,TRBD1,NA,TRBV6-4,CASSEPGQSNEQFF
TRBJ2-7,TRBD1,once,TRBV5-1,CASSFGTETRGEQYF
TRBJ1-1,NA,NA,TRBV29-1,CSARQDLNTEAFF
TRBJ2-1,TRBD2,NA,TRBV15,CATSRDVSGGTYNEQFF
TRBJ1-2,NA,NA,TRBV6-1,CASSKQGSGTF
TRBJ2-5,NA,NA,TRBV7-6,CASSPGRGRETQYF
TRBJ2-2,TRBD1,NA,TRBV5-1,CASSLPGGDTGELFF
TRBJ1-2,NA,NA,TRBV6-1,CASREGQGSIYGYTF
TRBJ2-5,TRBD1,NA,TRBV4-1,CASSSPGQGDETQYF
TRBJ1-2,NA,NA,TRBV27,CASSRRGQQFNYGYTF
TRBJ1-6,NA,NA,TRBV27,CASSSTVSSYNSPLHF
TRBJ2-2,NA,NA,TRBV6-5,CASSWTANTGELFF